This TCR beta chain comes out of a study of CD8 T cells in ankylosing spondylitis. In this sample, this clonotype turned up many times. Its antigen remains unknown. Study conclusions and caveats: CD8+ cells made up the disease-linked clones, which were relatively rare in peripheral blood.

TCRdb re-analysed the 5' RACE reads in MiXCR, keeping a single row per CDR3 protein. The sample consists of 25,000 to 35,000 distinct CDR3 sequences, roughly 7.2% of them appearing once. The receptor was derived from a male donor with ankylosing spondylitis or in good health (not recorded which). Material: blood, either unsorted or a sorted T cell fraction (not recorded which).

CDR3 amino acids: CASSQGLQNTGELFF. CDR3 DNA sequence: TGTGCCAGCAGTCAAGGACTCCAGAACACCGGGGAGCTGTTTTTT. The rearrangement links TRBV5-4 to TRBJ2-2, with D tentatively TRBD2 (5 bases). The CDR3 sequence is 15 residues long. Germline CDR1 is SGHNT and CDR2 is YYREEE (reference sequence). V dropped 5 bases and J dropped 1 base, with 12 bases sitting between them.